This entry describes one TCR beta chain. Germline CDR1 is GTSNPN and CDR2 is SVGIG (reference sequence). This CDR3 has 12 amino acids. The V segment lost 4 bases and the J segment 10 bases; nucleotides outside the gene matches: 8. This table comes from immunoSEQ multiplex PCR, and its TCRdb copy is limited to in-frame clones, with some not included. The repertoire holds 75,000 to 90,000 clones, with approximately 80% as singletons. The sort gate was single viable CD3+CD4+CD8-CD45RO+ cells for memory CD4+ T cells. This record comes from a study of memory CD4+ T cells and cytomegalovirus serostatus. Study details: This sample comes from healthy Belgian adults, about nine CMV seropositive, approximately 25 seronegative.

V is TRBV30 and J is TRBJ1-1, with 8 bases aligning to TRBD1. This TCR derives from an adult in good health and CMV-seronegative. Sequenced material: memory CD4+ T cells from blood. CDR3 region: CAWISGGLRAFF. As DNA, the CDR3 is TGTGCCTGGATTTCAGGGGGCCTAAGAGCTTTCTTT.